The clone carrying this TCR beta chain was seen repeatedly, ten times or more. Trimming took off 6 bases at V and 2 bases at J, with 13 bases between the two ends. Germline-derived CDR1 and CDR2 are MNHEY and SMNVEV (reference sequence). This CDR3 is built from 14 residues. TCRdb redid the calling of the RT-PCR reads with MiXCR, one entry per CDR3 protein. The sample lists fewer than 800,000 distinct CDR3 sequences; 14% were seen once. The clonotype was recovered from a female donor in good health, serving as a healthy control. The sequenced material came from memory CD4+ T cells from blood. The chain carries TRBV27 and TRBJ2-5, with D unclear. CDR3 loop: CASSLKSVQETQYF. CDR3 bases: TGTGCCAGCAGCTTAAAGTCCGTTCAAGAGACCCAGTACTTC.